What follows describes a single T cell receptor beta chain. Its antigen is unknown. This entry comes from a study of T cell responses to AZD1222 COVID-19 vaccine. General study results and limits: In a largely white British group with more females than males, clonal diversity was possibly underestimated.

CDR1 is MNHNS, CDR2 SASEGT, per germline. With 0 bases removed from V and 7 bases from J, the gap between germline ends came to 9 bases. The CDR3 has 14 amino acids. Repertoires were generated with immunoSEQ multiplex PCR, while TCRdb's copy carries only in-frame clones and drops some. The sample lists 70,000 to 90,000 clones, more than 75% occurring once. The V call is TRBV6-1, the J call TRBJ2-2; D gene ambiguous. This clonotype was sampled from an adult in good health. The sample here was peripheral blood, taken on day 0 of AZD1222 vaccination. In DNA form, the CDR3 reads TGTGCCAGCAGTGAAGCGGGTATTATCGGGGAGCTGTTTTTT. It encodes CASSEAGIIGELFF.